The rows below give T cell receptor beta chains drawn from one sample of a study of regulatory T cells in long-lasting Graves disease. From the multiplex PCR reads, TCRdb called clonotypes with MiXCR, one entry per CDR3 protein. The data hold 500,000 or so distinct CDR3 sequences, with 15% to 20% observed a single time. In addition, the sample was reused for a study of T cells in Graves' hyperthyroidism and ophthalmopathy.

The sample was peripheral blood mononuclear cells (PBMCs), taken at new diagnosis, from a patient treated with antithyroid drugs. The source of these receptors is a woman in her forties or fifties with Graves disease. CDR3s include the opening cysteine and the closing phenylalanine or tryptophan. Each record gives: D gene, J gene, clone size, V gene, CDR3 protein, CDR3 DNA. The D gene is left open where the match is weak. A clone size is listed for some rows: how often the clone was seen (once, few, many), or a class if it is expanded.

-	TRBJ1-5	many	TRBV19	CASSVDSNSNQPQHF	TGTGCCAGTAGTGTGGACAGCAATAGCAATCAGCCCCAGCATTTT
-	TRBJ1-2	many	TRBV30	CAWSRVGHRYTF	TGTGCCTGGTCCCGCGTCGGGCACCGCTACACCTTC
TRBD1	TRBJ2-1	-	TRBV19	CASNSDRGEQFF	TGTGCCAGTAATTCGGACAGGGGTGAGCAGTTCTTC
-	TRBJ1-1	many	TRBV2	CASSELVSLTEAFF	TGTGCCAGCAGTGAGTTAGTGTCCCTCACTGAAGCTTTCTTT
TRBD2	TRBJ2-2	many	TRBV24-1	CATSGLPGLAGTGELFF	TGTGCCACCAGTGGGCTTCCGGGACTAGCGGGCACCGGGGAGCTGTTTTTT
-	TRBJ1-2	-	TRBV2	CAKTPEGQGYTF	TGTGCCAAAACACCTGAGGGTCAAGGCTACACCTTC
-	TRBJ1-5	few	TRBV18	CASSPPVGQPQHF	TGTGCCAGCTCACCACCCGTGGGTCAGCCCCAGCATTTT
-	TRBJ1-1	many	TRBV2	CASPGGGTEAFF	TGTGCCAGCCCGGGGGGCGGCACTGAAGCTTTCTTT
TRBD1	TRBJ2-1	few	TRBV29-1	CSVESRDRGLHEQFF	TGCAGCGTTGAAAGCCGGGACAGGGGGCTTCATGAGCAGTTCTTC
-	TRBJ1-2	many	TRBV27	CASSSRAIEKNYGYTF	TGTGCCAGCAGTTCCCGGGCCATCGAAAAGAACTATGGCTACACCTTC
-	TRBJ1-2	-	TRBV5-1	CASSLGRGPGGYTF	TGCGCCAGCAGCTTGGGACGGGGACCTGGTGGCTACACCTTC